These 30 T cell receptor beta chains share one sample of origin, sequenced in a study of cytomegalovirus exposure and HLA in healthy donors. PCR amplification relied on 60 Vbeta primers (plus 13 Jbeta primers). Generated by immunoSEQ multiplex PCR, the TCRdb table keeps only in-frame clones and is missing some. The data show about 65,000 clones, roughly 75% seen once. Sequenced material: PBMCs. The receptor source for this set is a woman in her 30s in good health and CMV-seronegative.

In DNA form, the CDR3 reads TGTGCCAGCCAGACAGGGGGCGGTCCCCCCTACGAGCAGTACTTC. Amino acids: CASQTGGGPPYEQYF. This chain joins TRBV2 and TRBJ2-7, with 10 bases identical to TRBD1. V was pared by 8 bases and J by 2 bases, with 9 bases of the junction left unmatched. The CDR3 covers 15 residues. Germline values: CDR1 SNHLY, CDR2 FYNNEI. The full variable domain, its missing parts supplied by reference TRBV2 and TRBJ2-7, is EPEVTQTPSHQVTQMGQEVILRCVPISNHLYFYWYRQILGQKVEFLVSFYNNEISEKSEIFDDQFSVERPDGSNFTLKIRSTKLEDSAMYFCASQTGGGPPYEQYFGPGTRLTVT.

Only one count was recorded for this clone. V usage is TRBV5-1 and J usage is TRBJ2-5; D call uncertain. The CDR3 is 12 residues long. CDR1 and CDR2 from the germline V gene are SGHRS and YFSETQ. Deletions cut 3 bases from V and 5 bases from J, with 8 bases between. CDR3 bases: TGCGCCAGCAGCTCGAGTATCGAGACCCAGTACTTC. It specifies CASSSSIETQYF.

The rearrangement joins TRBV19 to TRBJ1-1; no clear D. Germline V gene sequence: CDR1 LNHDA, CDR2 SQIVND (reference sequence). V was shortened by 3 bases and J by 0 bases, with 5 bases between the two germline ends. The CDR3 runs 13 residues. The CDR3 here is CASSIIVNTEAFF. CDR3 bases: TGTGCCAGTAGTATCATTGTGAACACTGAAGCTTTCTTT.

The CDR3 reads CAWSDGQVNEQFF. Written as DNA, the CDR3 is TGTGCCTGGAGTGACGGACAGGTCAATGAGCAGTTCTTC. The J gene is TRBJ2-1, the V gene TRBV30, with 7 bases lining up with TRBD1. The CDR3 loop spans 13 amino acids. With 1 base clipped from V and 6 bases from J, the junction kept 3 bases outside the gene matches. Germline CDR1 and CDR2: GTSNPN and SVGIG (reference sequence).

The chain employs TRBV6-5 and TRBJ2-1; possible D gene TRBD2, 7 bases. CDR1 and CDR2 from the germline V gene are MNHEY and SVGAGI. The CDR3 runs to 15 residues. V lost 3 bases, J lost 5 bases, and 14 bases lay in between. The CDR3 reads CASSYRGAFNNEQFF. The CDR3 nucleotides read TGTGCCAGCAGTTATCGGGGGGCGTTTAACAATGAGCAGTTCTTC.

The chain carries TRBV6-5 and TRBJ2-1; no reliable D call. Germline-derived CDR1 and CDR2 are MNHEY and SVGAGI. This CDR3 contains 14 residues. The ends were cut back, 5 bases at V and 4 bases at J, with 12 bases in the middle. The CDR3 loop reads CASSLRINYNEQFF. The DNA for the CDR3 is TGTGCCAGCAGTCTACGAATCAATTACAATGAGCAGTTCTTC.

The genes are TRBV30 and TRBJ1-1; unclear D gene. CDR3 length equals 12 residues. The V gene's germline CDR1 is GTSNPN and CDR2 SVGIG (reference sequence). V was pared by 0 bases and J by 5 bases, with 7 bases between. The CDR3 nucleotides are TGTGCCTGGAGTGTAGAGGGAACTGAAGCTTTCTTT. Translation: CAWSVEGTEAFF.

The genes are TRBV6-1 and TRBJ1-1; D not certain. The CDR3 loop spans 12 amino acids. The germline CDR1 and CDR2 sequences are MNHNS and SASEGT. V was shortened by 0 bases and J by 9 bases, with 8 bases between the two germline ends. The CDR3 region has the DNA TGTGCCAGCAGTGAAGCCGCCAGGAAAGCTTTCTTT. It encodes CASSEAARKAFF.

The CDR3 region is CAWSFNRGDGYTF. The CDR3 region has the DNA TGTGCCTGGAGTTTCAACAGGGGGGATGGCTACACCTTC. The chain carries TRBV30 and TRBJ1-2, with 8 bases lining up with TRBD1. V lost 2 bases to trimming and J lost 6 bases; unmatched junction nucleotides: 5. The CDR3 contains 13 residues. CDR1 and CDR2 from the germline V gene are GTSNPN and SVGIG (reference sequence).

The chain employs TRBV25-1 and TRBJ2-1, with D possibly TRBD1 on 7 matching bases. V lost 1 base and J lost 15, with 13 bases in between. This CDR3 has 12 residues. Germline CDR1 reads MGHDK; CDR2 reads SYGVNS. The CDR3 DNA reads TGTGCCAGCAGTGAATGGGGGGACAGACTGTTCTTC. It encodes CASSEWGDRLFF.

CDR3 sequence: CASRKGRDTEAFF. Here the CDR3 DNA reads TGTGCCAGCAGAAAGGGGCGCGACACTGAAGCTTTCTTT. This chain links TRBV28 with TRBJ1-1, with D perhaps TRBD1 (5 bases). CDR1 is MDHEN and CDR2 is SYDVKM in the germline V gene. Trimming took off 6 bases at V and 3 bases at J, with 11 bases between the two ends. CDR3 length: 13 amino acids.

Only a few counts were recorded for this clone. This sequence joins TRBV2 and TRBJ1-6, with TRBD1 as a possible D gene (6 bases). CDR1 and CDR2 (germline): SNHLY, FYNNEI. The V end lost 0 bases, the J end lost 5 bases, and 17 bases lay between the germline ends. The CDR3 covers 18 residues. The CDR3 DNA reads TGTGCCAGCAGTGAAGCGGAGCCTGGGACATCTGATAATTCACCCCTCCACTTT. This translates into CASSEAEPGTSDNSPLHF.

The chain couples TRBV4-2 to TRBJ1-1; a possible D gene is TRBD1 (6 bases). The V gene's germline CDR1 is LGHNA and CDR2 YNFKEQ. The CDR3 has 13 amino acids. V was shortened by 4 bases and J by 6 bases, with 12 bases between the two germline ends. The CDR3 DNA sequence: TGTGCCAGCAGCCTGGACAGTGGGGCTGAAGCTTTCTTT. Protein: CASSLDSGAEAFF.

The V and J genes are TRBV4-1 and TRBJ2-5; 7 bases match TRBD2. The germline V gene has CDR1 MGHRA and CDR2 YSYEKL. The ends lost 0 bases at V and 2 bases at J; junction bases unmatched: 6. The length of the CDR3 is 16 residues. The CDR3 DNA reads TGCGCCAGCAGCCAAGATCTCCTAGCGGTACAAGAGACCCAGTACTTC. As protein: CASSQDLLAVQETQYF.

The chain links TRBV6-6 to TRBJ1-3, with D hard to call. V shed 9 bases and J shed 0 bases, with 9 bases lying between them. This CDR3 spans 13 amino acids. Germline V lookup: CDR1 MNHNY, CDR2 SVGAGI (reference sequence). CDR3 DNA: TGTGCCAGTGCATTCAGCTCTGGAAACACCATATATTTT. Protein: CASAFSSGNTIYF.

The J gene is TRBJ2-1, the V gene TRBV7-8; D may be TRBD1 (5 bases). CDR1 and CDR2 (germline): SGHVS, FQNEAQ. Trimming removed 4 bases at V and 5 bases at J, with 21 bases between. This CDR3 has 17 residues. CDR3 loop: CASSSTASGPINNEQFF. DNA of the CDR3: TGTGCCAGCAGCTCGACAGCGTCCGGCCCGATAAACAATGAGCAGTTCTTC.

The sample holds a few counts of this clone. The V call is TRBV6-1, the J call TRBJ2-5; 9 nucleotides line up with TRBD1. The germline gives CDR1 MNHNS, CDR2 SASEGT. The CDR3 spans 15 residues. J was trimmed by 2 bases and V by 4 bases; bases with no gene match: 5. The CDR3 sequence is CASSVTTGGQETQYF. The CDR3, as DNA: TGTGCCAGCAGTGTAACGACAGGGGGTCAAGAGACCCAGTACTTC.

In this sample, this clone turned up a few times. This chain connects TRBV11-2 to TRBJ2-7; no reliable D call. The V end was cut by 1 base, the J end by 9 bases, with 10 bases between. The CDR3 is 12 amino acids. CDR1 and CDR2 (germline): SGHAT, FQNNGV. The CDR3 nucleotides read TGTGCCAGCAGCTTAGGAGGCCTCGGGCAGTACTTC. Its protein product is CASSLGGLGQYF.

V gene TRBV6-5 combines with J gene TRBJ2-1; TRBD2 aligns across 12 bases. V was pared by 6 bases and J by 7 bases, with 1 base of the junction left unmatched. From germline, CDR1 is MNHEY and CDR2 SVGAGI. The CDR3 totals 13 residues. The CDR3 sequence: CASSTSGGNEQFF. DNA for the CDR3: TGTGCCAGCAGCACTAGCGGGGGGAATGAGCAGTTCTTC.

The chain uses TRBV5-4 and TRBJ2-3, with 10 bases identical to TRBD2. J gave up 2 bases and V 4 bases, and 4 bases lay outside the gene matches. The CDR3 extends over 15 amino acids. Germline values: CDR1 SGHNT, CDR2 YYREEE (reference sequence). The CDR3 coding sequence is TGTGCCAGCAGCCGGACTAGCGGCTACACAGATACGCAGTATTTT. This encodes CASSRTSGYTDTQYF.

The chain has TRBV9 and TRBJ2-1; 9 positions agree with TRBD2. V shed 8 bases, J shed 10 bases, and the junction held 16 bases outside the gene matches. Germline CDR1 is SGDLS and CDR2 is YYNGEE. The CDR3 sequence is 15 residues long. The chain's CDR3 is CASSRTSESFNEQFF. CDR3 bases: TGTGCCAGTTCGAGGACTAGCGAGTCCTTTAACGAGCAGTTCTTC.

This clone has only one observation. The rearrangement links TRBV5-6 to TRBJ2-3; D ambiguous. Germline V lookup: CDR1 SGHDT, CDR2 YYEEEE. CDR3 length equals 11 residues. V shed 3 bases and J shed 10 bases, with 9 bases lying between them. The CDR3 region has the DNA TGTGCCAGCAGCTCGTCCGGGTCGCAGTATTTT. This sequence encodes CASSSSGSQYF.

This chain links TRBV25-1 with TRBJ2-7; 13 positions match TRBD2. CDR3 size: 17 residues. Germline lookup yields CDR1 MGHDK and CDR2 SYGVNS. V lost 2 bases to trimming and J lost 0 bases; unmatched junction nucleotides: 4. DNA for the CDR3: TGTGCCAGCAGTGAACACACTAGCGGGAGGGGCTCCTACGAGCAGTACTTC. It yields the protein CASSEHTSGRGSYEQYF.

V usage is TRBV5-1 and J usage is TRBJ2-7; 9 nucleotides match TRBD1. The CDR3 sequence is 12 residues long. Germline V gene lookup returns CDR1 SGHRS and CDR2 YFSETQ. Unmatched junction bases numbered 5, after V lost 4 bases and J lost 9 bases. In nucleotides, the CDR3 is TGCGCCAGCAGCCGGACAGGGGAGCGGCAGTACTTC. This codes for CASSRTGERQYF.

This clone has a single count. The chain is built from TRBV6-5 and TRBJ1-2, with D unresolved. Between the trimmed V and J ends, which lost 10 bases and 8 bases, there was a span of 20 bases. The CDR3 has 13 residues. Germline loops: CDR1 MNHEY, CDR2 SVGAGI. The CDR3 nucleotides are TGTGCCACCACCGAGGGATTGCGGTGGGGCTACACCTTC. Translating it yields CATTEGLRWGYTF.

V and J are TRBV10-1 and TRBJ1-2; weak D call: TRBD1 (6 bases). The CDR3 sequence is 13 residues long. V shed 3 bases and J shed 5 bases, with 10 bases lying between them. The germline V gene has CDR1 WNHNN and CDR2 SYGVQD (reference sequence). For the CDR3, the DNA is TGCGCCAGCAGTGAAGGACAGCGTTATGGCTACACCTTC. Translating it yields CASSEGQRYGYTF.

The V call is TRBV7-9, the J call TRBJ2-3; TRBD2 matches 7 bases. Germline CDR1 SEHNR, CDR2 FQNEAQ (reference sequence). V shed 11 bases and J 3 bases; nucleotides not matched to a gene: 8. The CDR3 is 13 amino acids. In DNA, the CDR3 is TGTGCCGCGATGCGGGAGTCTACAGATACGCAGTATTTT. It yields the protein CAAMRESTDTQYF.

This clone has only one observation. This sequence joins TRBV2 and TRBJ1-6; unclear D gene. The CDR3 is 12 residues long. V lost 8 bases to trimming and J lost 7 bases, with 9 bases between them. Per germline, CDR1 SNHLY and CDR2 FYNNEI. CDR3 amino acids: CASDTGNSPLHF. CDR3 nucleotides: TGTGCCAGCGACACGGGGAATTCACCCCTCCACTTT.

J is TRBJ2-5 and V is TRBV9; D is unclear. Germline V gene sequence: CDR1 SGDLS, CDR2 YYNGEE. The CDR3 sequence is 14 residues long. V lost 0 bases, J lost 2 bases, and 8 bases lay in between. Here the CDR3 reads CASSVAGSQETQYF. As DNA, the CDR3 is TGTGCCAGCAGCGTAGCTGGCTCGCAAGAGACCCAGTACTTC.

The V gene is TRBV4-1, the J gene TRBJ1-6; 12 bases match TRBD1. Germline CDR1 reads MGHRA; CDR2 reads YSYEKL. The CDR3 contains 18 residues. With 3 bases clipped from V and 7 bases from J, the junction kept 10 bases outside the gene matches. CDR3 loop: CASSHSGTGGSENSPLHF. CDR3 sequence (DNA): TGCGCCAGCAGCCACTCCGGGACAGGGGGCTCAGAAAATTCACCCCTCCACTTT.